What follows are 9 T cell receptor beta chains derived from one specimen sequenced in a study of radiotherapy plus CTLA-4 blockade in lung cancer. The protocol was immunoSEQ multiplex PCR, while the TCRdb copy is restricted to in-frame clones and leaves out a portion. The data show more than 65,000 clones, less than 90% seen once. Sequenced here: peripheral blood, sampled from a patient treated with radiotherapy plus ipilimumab. The source of these receptors is a human donor with non-small cell lung cancer who had stable disease on radiotherapy plus ipilimumab.

The rearrangement joins TRBV28 to TRBJ1-2, with 9 bases lining up with TRBD1. Germline V gives CDR1 MDHEN, CDR2 SYDVKM. This CDR3 is built from 14 residues. V lost 7 bases to trimming and J lost 2 bases; unmatched junction nucleotides: 5. In DNA, the CDR3 is TGTGCCAGCACCAGCGGGACAGGGAACTATGGCTACACCTTC. This gives the protein CASTSGTGNYGYTF.

The chain joins TRBV15 to TRBJ1-5, with D unclear. The germline V gene has CDR1 LNHNV and CDR2 YYDKDF (reference sequence). V was pared by 5 bases and J by 3 bases, with 5 bases between. The CDR3 extends over 12 amino acids. CDR3 in DNA: TGTGCCACCAGCCCCCTCAATCAGCCCCAGCATTTT. Translated, it gives CATSPLNQPQHF.

The chain employs TRBV9 and TRBJ2-5; D unresolved. This CDR3 contains 16 residues. V lost 0 bases and J lost 0, with 12 bases in between. Germline V gene data show CDR1 as SGDLS and CDR2 as YYNGEE. The CDR3 spells CASSVESASYQETQYF. The CDR3 DNA is TGTGCCAGCAGCGTAGAGTCGGCCAGTTACCAAGAGACCCAGTACTTC.

The chain has TRBV9 and TRBJ2-1; TRBD2 matches at 7 bases. The germline gives CDR1 SGDLS, CDR2 YYNGEE. The CDR3 spans 14 residues. With V trimmed by 3 bases and J by 5 bases, 5 bases remained unmatched. CDR3 loop: CASSAPGLHNEQFF. The CDR3 DNA follows: TGTGCCAGCAGCGCTCCGGGACTACACAATGAGCAGTTCTTC. Supplemented by reference TRBV9 and TRBJ2-1, the full variable domain reads DSGVTQTPKHLITATGQRVTLRCSPRSGDLSVYWYQQSLDQGLQFLIQYYNGEERAKGNILERFSAQQFPDLHSELNLSSLELGDSALYFCASSAPGLHNEQFFGPGTRLTVL.

This chain joins TRBV9 and TRBJ1-1, with D unresolved. The CDR3 has 12 residues. Deletions cut 2 bases from V and 4 bases from J, with 6 bases between. Germline CDR1 reads SGDLS; CDR2 reads YYNGEE. The CDR3 DNA is TGTGCCAGCAGCGTGGAGGGCACTGAAGCTTTCTTT. Protein: CASSVEGTEAFF.

This chain joins TRBV18 and TRBJ2-7; TRBD1 aligns across 11 bases. V was pared by 7 bases and J by 6 bases, with 8 bases of the junction left unmatched. The CDR3 sequence is 14 residues long. Per the germline V gene, CDR1 is KGHSH and CDR2 is LQKENI. CDR3 sequence: CASWTRTGGGEQYF. CDR3 sequence (DNA): TGTGCCAGCTGGACCCGGACAGGGGGCGGCGAGCAGTACTTC.

This sequence joins TRBV6-1 and TRBJ1-1; possible D gene TRBD1, 6 bases. Trimming took off 2 bases at V and 1 base at J, with 11 bases between the two ends. CDR3 length: 15 amino acids. Germline CDR1 MNHNS, CDR2 SASEGT. CDR3 amino acids: CASSELGAGNTEAFF. CDR3 nucleotides: TGTGCCAGCAGTGAATTGGGGGCGGGGAACACTGAAGCTTTCTTT.

The chain is built from TRBV29-1 and TRBJ2-7; 14 bases line up with TRBD2. The V gene's germline CDR1 is SQVTM and CDR2 ANQGSEA. V gave up 4 bases and J gave up 6 bases; unmatched junction bases: 5. The CDR3 has 14 amino acids. CDR3 in amino acids: CSVGLAGGPGEQYF. In DNA, the CDR3 is TGCAGCGTTGGACTAGCGGGAGGGCCGGGCGAGCAGTACTTC.

The chain has TRBV9 and TRBJ2-2; either TRBD1 or TRBD2 may supply D (5 bases each). The CDR3 is 14 residues long. Germline assignment: CDR1 SGDLS and CDR2 YYNGEE. Trimming removed 4 bases at V and 2 bases at J, with 9 bases between. CDR3 nucleotide sequence: TGTGCCAGCAGCTGGGACGGAAACACCGGGGAGCTGTTTTTT. Protein product: CASSWDGNTGELFF.